This TCR beta chain comes out of a study of blood T cell repertoires in COVID-19. The overall study: COVID-19 samples from acute and convalescent phases originated in the United States, Italy and Spain. PBMCs, B-cell-depleted T cells, or T cells provided the cDNA or gDNA that made up the material.

Using immunoSEQ multiplex PCR, the repertoire was profiled, and TCRdb retains in-frame clones only, with some absent. This sample carries approximately 97,000 clones, around 90% of them seen once, and the ten largest clones take more than 1.5%. Trimming removed 6 bases at V and 3 bases at J, with 8 bases between. The CDR3 length is 13 residues. The sequence came from a woman aged 45-59 years with COVID-19, enrolled during active disease. The V gene is TRBV12-3 or TRBV12-4, the J gene TRBJ1-4, with a possible D match to TRBD1 (6 bases). The sample consisted of peripheral blood. CDR3 nucleotide sequence: TGTGCCAGCAGGGACAGCCCTAATGAAAAACTGTTTTTT. It translates to CASRDSPNEKLFF.